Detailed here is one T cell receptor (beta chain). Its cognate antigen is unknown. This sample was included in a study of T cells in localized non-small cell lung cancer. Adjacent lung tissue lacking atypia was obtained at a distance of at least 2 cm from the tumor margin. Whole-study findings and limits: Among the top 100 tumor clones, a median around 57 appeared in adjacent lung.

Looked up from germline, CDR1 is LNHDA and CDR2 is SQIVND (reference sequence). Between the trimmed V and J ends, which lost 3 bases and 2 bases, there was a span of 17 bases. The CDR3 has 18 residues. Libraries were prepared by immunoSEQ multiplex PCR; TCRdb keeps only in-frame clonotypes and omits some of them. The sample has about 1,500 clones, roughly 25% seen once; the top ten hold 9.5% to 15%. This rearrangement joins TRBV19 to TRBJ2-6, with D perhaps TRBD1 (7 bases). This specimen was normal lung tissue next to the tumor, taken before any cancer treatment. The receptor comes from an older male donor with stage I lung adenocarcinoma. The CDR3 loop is CASSILQPGGTGANVLTF. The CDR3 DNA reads TGTGCCAGTAGTATCCTCCAACCAGGGGGGACTGGGGCCAACGTCCTGACTTTC.